The T cell receptor beta chain described here comes from a study of regulatory T cells in long-lasting Graves disease (dated by TCRdb to the early 2020s). The study in broad terms: Antithyroid drugs had been taken for less than 3 months by newly diagnosed Graves' disease patients. Persistent Graves' disease patients were compared with newly diagnosed Graves' disease patients by peripheral blood TCR sequencing and RNA sequencing. The study was conducted in China and was registered as a clinical trial. A total of around 35 samples were covered by TCR sequencing, comprising approximately 13 persistent and roughly 20 newly diagnosed Graves' disease patients. What the research found in general, with its limitations: The study examined only peripheral blood because the primary lesion, thyroid tissue, could not be accessed. Persistent disease showed preferential use of TRBV28, TRBJ1-2 and TRBJ2-5, whereas newly diagnosed disease favored TRBV20-1 and TRBJ2-1. Sequencing and analysis were limited to the TCR beta chain. Persistent patients shared more public clonotypes among themselves (roughly 2,700) than newly diagnosed patients did (about 970). Lower TCR Shannon entropy and fewer highly expanded clones were observed in persistent Graves' disease patients than in newly diagnosed patients, which suggested clonal expansion. As a limitation, the authors acknowledged that the small sample size may reduce accuracy.

The time point label, read with the paper, signifies: newly diagnosed GD, antithyroid drugs for less than 3 months. For both TCR sequencing and RNA sequencing, RNA was extracted from PBMCs in TRIzol. The diagnosis of Graves' disease followed American Thyroid Association guidelines. The patients came from an endocrinology department in Xi'an, China. Each patient gave around 9.2 milliliters of peripheral blood, collected in an EDTA anticoagulant tube. Ficoll Paque Plus density gradient separation was used to isolate PBMCs, and no further T cell sorting was performed. An Agilent 2100 Bioanalyzer and agarose gel were used to check RNA quality, while a NanoDrop 2000 measured RNA concentration. This clonotype was picked up many times. It lacks a known antigen. Base qualities are missing; no much larger clone stands one base away. The germline V gene yields SGHRS for CDR1 and YFSETQ for CDR2. Trimming takes 4 bases from V and 4 bases from J, and the germline ends sit 13 bases apart. Inclusive of the bounding cysteine and phenylalanine, the CDR3 is 14 residues long. The DNA shown is the 42-base CDR3, in frame from base 1.

Libraries came from multiplex PCR. These reads were obtained on an Illumina HiSeq 4000. TCR beta libraries were built with iRepertoire HTBI primers and Arm-PCR amplification of CDR3 regions. Before sequencing, the PCR products underwent gel purification. As for the original processing: Across samples, about 64 TRBV and roughly 15 TRBJ segments were identified and used for gene usage analysis of CDR3 amino acid clonotypes. COPE and FqMerger were used to merge the filtered high-quality paired reads into contigs. BLAST was used to align contigs to IMGT TRBV, TRBD and TRBJ reference genes, with CDR3 defined following IMGT. Clonotypes above 0.1% frequency were classified as highly expanded clones. Shannon entropy was used to measure repertoire diversity, and the Gini coefficient was used to measure V-J evenness. Clonotypes shared by more than one individual were considered public. TCRdb passed the public sequencing reads through fastp at Q25 and MiXCR, retaining productive beta sequences. CDR3 protein sequences are deduplicated, and each keeps its most common genes and DNA. The V and J calls here are based on TCRdb, not the publication. This sample is represented by about 460,000 distinct CDR3 sequences; about 14% of them were singletons. The ten largest clones capture roughly 18% of the sample.

These data were also filed under a second study, of T cells in Graves' hyperthyroidism and ophthalmopathy. That second publication adds: Stable Graves' hyperthyroidism was defined as the absence of progression to ophthalmopathy over 18 months of follow-up. The hyperthyroidism patients were between 18 and 65 years old and newly diagnosed, with a disease duration of less than 2 months. Exclusion was applied to patients with uncontrolled infections, other autoimmune diseases, pregnancy or lactation. Diagnoses were based on clinical symptoms, serum thyroxine and TRAb, thyroid ultrasound and orbital computed tomography. For the first round of RT-PCR on the TCR CDR3, the HTBI primer set was used together with the Qiagen OneStep RT-PCR kit. Most expanded thyroid clonotypes (frequency above 0.001) were also detected in blood, a finding suggesting that blood repertoires may reflect thyroid immune responses. A model built on a 13 V-J signature distinguished ophthalmopathy from stable hyperthyroidism, reaching about 88% sensitivity and about 81% specificity in cross-validation and 80%/75% in testing. In validation, the model predicted progression to ophthalmopathy a median of 6.5 months before onset, with 65% to 71% sensitivity and roughly 73% specificity. To identify TCR V-J signatures that set the groups apart, the researchers used a discovery cohort of more than 95 patients, made up of 43 with Graves' ophthalmopathy and approximately 57 with stable Graves' hyperthyroidism. An independent validation cohort of around 20 hyperthyroidism patients and more than 15 patients who later progressed to ophthalmopathy tested prospective prediction of ophthalmopathy. The 100 discovery patients were divided at random into training and test sets in a 7:3 ratio. Thyroid tissue and blood T-cell repertoires from six Graves' hyperthyroidism patients were also compared in the study. After sampling, hyperthyroidism patients received methimazole starting at 30 mg daily, and ophthalmopathy patients received high-dose intravenous methylprednisolone. A second multiplex PCR round built the libraries, followed by size selection and purification. Paired-end sequencing of the libraries was performed with 100 bp reads on an Illumina HiSeq2000. Raw data were processed with SOAPnuke, discarding reads with adapters, uncalled bases, mean Phred below 15, or no exact constant-primer or identifier match. High-quality paired reads were merged with COPE v1.2.5, and unique nucleotide sequences were defined as clonotypes. Clonotypes were aligned to IMGT TRBV, TRBD and TRBJ reference segments using MiTCR v1.1. Analysis was restricted to V-J combinations with a frequency above 0.0001, which covered 99.2% of repertoires. The TCS score was defined as the ratio of F50 (clonal expansion) to E x V (chaos), calculated using BLOSUM62-based TCRdist between CDR3 peptides within each V-J. Welch's t-statistics and random forest reduced several hundred V-J features to under 15, which were used in a naive Bayes classifier (R e1071). No statistical method was used to set the sample size in advance, and investigators knew the group allocation. TCR Vbeta CDR3 sequencing of 140 or so peripheral blood samples (43 ophthalmopathy, 75 hyperthyroidism and roughly 17 progressor patients) is reported in the paper.

This chain is built from TRBV5-1 and TRBJ2-3; no D segment can be confidently identified. Source: peripheral blood mononuclear cells (PBMCs), taken at new diagnosis, from a patient treated with antithyroid drugs. This clonotype originated in a woman aged 45 to 65 with Graves disease. Donor details come from another sample of the same person, matched by shared clones. DNA sequence: TGCGCCAGCAGCCGTGCGGTTCCGTCAGATACGCAGTATTTT. This is translated as CASSRAVPSDTQYF.